A selection of T cell receptor beta chains follows, all from one sample in a study of blood T cell repertoires in COVID-19. Repertoires were generated with immunoSEQ multiplex PCR, while TCRdb's copy carries only in-frame clones and drops some. The data hold some 66,000 clones, with roughly 80% observed a single time. The material sequenced was peripheral blood. The receptors here all came from a man aged 55 to 70 with acute or convalescent COVID-19. Each CDR3 is given with its conserved first and last residue. D genes are given only for firm matches. A clone size is listed for some rows: how often the clone was seen (once, few, many), or a class if it is expanded.

.	.	TRBJ1-1	TRBV6-5	TGTGCCAGCAGTCCTGGGTCTTTGGGCGGGACTGAAGCTTTCTTT	CASSPGSLGGTEAFF
.	.	TRBJ2-4	TRBV11-2	TGTGCCAGCAGCTTAGGTGGCAGAATAGCCAAAAACATTCAGTACTTC	CASSLGGRIAKNIQYF
.	.	TRBJ1-6	TRBV11-3	TGTGCCAGCAGCTTAGATAGCGCGGCTAATTCACCCCTCCACTTT	CASSLDSAANSPLHF
.	TRBD2	TRBJ2-1	TRBV7-2	TGTGCCAGCAGCGACGTAGCGGGGGGGCTTAAGGAGCAGTTCTTC	CASSDVAGGLKEQFF
.	TRBD2	TRBJ2-2	TRBV7-2	TGTGCCAGCAGCTTACCGGGACTAATGAACACCGGGGAGCTGTTTTTT	CASSLPGLMNTGELFF
.	.	TRBJ2-2	TRBV7-9	TGTGCCAGCACGCGAGAGAACACCGGGGAGCTGTTTTTT	CASTRENTGELFF
.	TRBD1	TRBJ1-5	TRBV28	TGTGCCAGCAGTTTATTTTGGCAGGGGGGCAATCAGCCCCAGCATTTT	CASSLFWQGGNQPQHF
once	TRBD1	TRBJ1-2	TRBV18	TGTGCCAGCTCACCACGGTTACAGGGGGACGACTATGGCTACACCTTC	CASSPRLQGDDYGYTF
.	TRBD1	TRBJ1-1	TRBV11-2	TGTGCCAGCAGCCCCAGCCCGGGACAGGGGGCTAAAACTGAAGCTTTCTTT	CASSPSPGQGAKTEAFF
.	.	TRBJ2-5	TRBV30	TGTGCCTGGAGTATAGGAGGGCAAGAGACCCAGTACTTC	CAWSIGGQETQYF
.	TRBD2	TRBJ2-3	TRBV3-1/TRBV3-2	TGTGCCAGCAGCCAAGGACTAGCGGGGGGGCCTTATACAGATACGCAGTATTTT	CASSQGLAGGPYTDTQYF
.	.	TRBJ1-2	TRBV10-1	TGCGCCAGCAAGGGGGAGCATGGCTACACCTTC	CASKGEHGYTF
.	.	TRBJ1-2	TRBV18	TGTGCCAGCTCACCTGAAGGAGGGAAGGGCTATGGCTACACCTTC	CASSPEGGKGYGYTF
once	TRBD1	TRBJ1-1	TRBV27	TGTGCCAGCAGTTTAGAAGTAGGAGGGGGCGAAGCTTTCTTT	CASSLEVGGGEAFF
once	TRBD2	TRBJ2-6	TRBV6-2/TRBV6-3	TGTGCCAGCAGTAGCGGGGGCGCTGGGGCCAACGTCCTGACTTTC	CASSSGGAGANVLTF
.	TRBD2	TRBJ2-2	TRBV7-2	TGTGCCAGCAGCCGTACGAGACTAGCGGGGGGGATCGGGGAGCTGTTTTTT	CASSRTRLAGGIGELFF
.	TRBD1	TRBJ2-5	TRBV19	TGTGCCAGTACTACAGGGGTCCAAGAGACCCAGTACTTC	CASTTGVQETQYF
few	.	TRBJ1-1	TRBV7-9	TGTGCCAGCACCGTTACGCTAGGTCCCAACACTGAAGCTTTCTTT	CASTVTLGPNTEAFF
once	.	TRBJ2-2	TRBV19	TGTGCCAGTAGGAGGGTGTGGGACACCGGGGAGCTGTTTTTT	CASRRVWDTGELFF
once	TRBD1	TRBJ1-1	TRBV3-1/TRBV3-2	TGTGCCAGCAGCCCGACAGGGGGGAACACTGAAGCTTTCTTT	CASSPTGGNTEAFF
.	.	TRBJ1-6	TRBV6-5	TGTGCCAGCAGAGCCCCCGGGGGCTATAATTCACCCCTCCACTTT	CASRAPGGYNSPLHF
.	.	TRBJ1-2	TRBV19	TGTGCCAGTAACCCAAGACAGAGCTCGGGCTACACCTTC	CASNPRQSSGYTF
.	.	TRBJ1-1	TRBV2	TGTGCCATCAGGGTACTCACTGAAGCTTTCTTT	CAIRVLTEAFF
.	.	TRBJ1-5	TRBV2	TGTGCCAGCAGTGAACAGGCAGGTAATCAGCCCCAGCATTTT	CASSEQAGNQPQHF
.	.	TRBJ1-2	TRBV11-3	TGTGCCAGCAGCTTCAGGGAAGGCTATGGCTACACCTTC	CASSFREGYGYTF
.	TRBD1	TRBJ2-7	TRBV6-1	TGTGCCAGCAGTGAAGGGACAGGCGCCTACGAGCAGTACTTC	CASSEGTGAYEQYF
.	.	TRBJ1-1	TRBV7-2	TGTGCCAGCAGCCTTGACAGCTCGAACACTGAAGCTTTCTTT	CASSLDSSNTEAFF
.	.	TRBJ1-1	TRBV11-2	TGTGCCAGCAGCTTCGAATGGGGCGGCACTGAAGCTTTCTTT	CASSFEWGGTEAFF
.	TRBD1	TRBJ1-2	TRBV24-1	TGTGCCACCAGTGCCCCCAGGGGGGATGGCTACACCTTC	CATSAPRGDGYTF
.	.	TRBJ1-4	TRBV5-5	TGTGCCAGCAGCTTTTCCCCTCGACAGGCAACTAATGAAAAACTGTTTTTT	CASSFSPRQATNEKLFF
few	TRBD2	TRBJ2-3	TRBV19	TGTGCCAGTACCCTCGGGCTAGCGGGGGGCACAGATACGCAGTATTTT	CASTLGLAGGTDTQYF
.	.	TRBJ1-2	TRBV14	TGTGCCAGCAGCCCGGACAGCTATCCTTATGGCTACACCTTC	CASSPDSYPYGYTF
.	.	TRBJ1-2	TRBV24-1	TGTGCCACCAGGCCGGACAGTTTCGCCTATGGCTACACCTTC	CATRPDSFAYGYTF
.	.	TRBJ2-1	TRBV12-3/TRBV12-4	TGTGCCAGCGGAGCCGCAGGGCCCGATGAGCAGTTCTTC	CASGAAGPDEQFF
.	.	TRBJ1-5	TRBV27	TGTGCCAGCAGTTTCCTGGCGTCAGGCGGCAATCAGCCCCAGCATTTT	CASSFLASGGNQPQHF
.	.	TRBJ1-1	TRBV4-1	TGCGCCAGCAGCCAAGATCTCAGGGGGAACACTGAAGCTTTCTTT	CASSQDLRGNTEAFF
.	.	TRBJ1-2	TRBV28	TGTGCCAGCAGTCCTTCCGGACAGCTCTATGGCTACACCTTC	CASSPSGQLYGYTF
.	.	TRBJ2-5	TRBV12-3/TRBV12-4	TGTGCCAGCCGAGGGTTTGGAGGAGAGACCCAGTACTTC	CASRGFGGETQYF
.	.	TRBJ1-1	TRBV5-1	TGCGCCAGCAGCTTCTTCGAGGTCACTGAAGCTTTCTTT	CASSFFEVTEAFF